These T cell receptor beta chains were read from a single sample in a study of beta chain features in type 1 diabetes. The table came from immunoSEQ multiplex PCR; TCRdb's copy has only in-frame clones and leaves some out. The table includes over 500,000 clones, about a sixth detected once. The specimen was naive CD4+ T cells from blood. The receptor set was obtained from a man between 18 and 35 years old in good health. Both conserved end residues are part of each CDR3. A D gene is named only where the DNA matches it firmly. Only some rows state a clone size, as once, few, many or a class for expanded clones.

abundance: NA
j_gene: TRBJ1-4
v_gene: TRBV19
len: 14
d_gene: NA
CDR3aa: CASRSRGRDEKLFF
CDR3nt: TGTGCCAGTCGCTCCCGGGGGCGGGACGAAAAACTGTTTTTT

abundance: NA
j_gene: TRBJ2-7
v_gene: TRBV29-1
len: 14
d_gene: TRBD1
CDR3aa: CSVEDRGRGKEQYF
CDR3nt: TGCAGCGTTGAAGATCGGGGCAGGGGGAAAGAGCAGTACTTC

abundance: NA
j_gene: TRBJ2-3
v_gene: TRBV5-1
len: 14
d_gene: TRBD2
CDR3aa: CASGGTRRLDTQYF
CDR3nt: TGCGCCAGTGGCGGGACTAGAAGGTTGGATACACAGTATTTT

abundance: few
j_gene: TRBJ1-2
v_gene: TRBV6-5
len: 13
d_gene: NA
CDR3aa: CASRISGQGGYTF
CDR3nt: TGTGCCAGCAGAATTTCGGGACAAGGAGGCTACACCTTC

abundance: few
j_gene: TRBJ2-3
v_gene: TRBV7-6
len: 17
d_gene: NA
CDR3aa: CASSFDGVGIRGDTQYF
CDR3nt: TGTGCCAGCAGCTTTGATGGTGTTGGGATTCGGGGGGATACGCAGTATTTT

abundance: NA
j_gene: TRBJ1-1
v_gene: TRBV4-3
len: 16
d_gene: TRBD1
CDR3aa: CASSPKTGGDFGEAFF
CDR3nt: TGCGCCAGCAGCCCTAAGACAGGGGGCGATTTCGGTGAAGCTTTCTTT

abundance: NA
j_gene: TRBJ1-1
v_gene: TRBV30
len: 13
d_gene: NA
CDR3aa: CAWSVQANTEAFF
CDR3nt: TGTGCCTGGAGTGTACAGGCTAACACTGAAGCTTTCTTT

abundance: few
j_gene: TRBJ2-1
v_gene: TRBV19
len: 14
d_gene: TRBD2
CDR3aa: CASSGTSGINEQFF
CDR3nt: TGTGCCAGTAGCGGGACTAGCGGCATCAATGAGCAGTTCTTC

abundance: NA
j_gene: TRBJ2-7
v_gene: TRBV21-1
len: 17
d_gene: NA
CDR3aa: CASSKGKAGISNYEQYF
CDR3nt: TGTGCCAGCAGCAAAGGGAAGGCGGGAATCTCCAACTACGAGCAGTACTTC

abundance: few
j_gene: TRBJ2-1
v_gene: TRBV7-3
len: 13
d_gene: NA
CDR3aa: CASSLIRGNEQFF
CDR3nt: TGTGCCAGCAGCTTAATCCGGGGCAATGAGCAGTTCTTC

abundance: NA
j_gene: TRBJ2-1
v_gene: TRBV7-2
len: 15
d_gene: TRBD2
CDR3aa: CASSPAGLAYNEQFF
CDR3nt: TGTGCCAGCAGCCCCGCCGGACTAGCCTACAATGAGCAGTTCTTC

abundance: NA
j_gene: TRBJ2-5
v_gene: TRBV9
len: 14
d_gene: NA
CDR3aa: CASSVVGGQETQYF
CDR3nt: TGTGCCAGCAGCGTAGTTGGGGGGCAAGAGACCCAGTACTTC

abundance: once
j_gene: TRBJ1-2
v_gene: TRBV28
len: 13
d_gene: NA
CDR3aa: CASSLTGLYGYTF
CDR3nt: TGTGCCAGCAGTTTGACCGGACTCTATGGCTACACCTTC

abundance: few
j_gene: TRBJ1-1
v_gene: TRBV18
len: 15
d_gene: TRBD1
CDR3aa: CASSTMTGENTEAFF
CDR3nt: TGTGCCAGCTCAACAATGACAGGGGAGAACACTGAAGCTTTCTTT

abundance: NA
j_gene: TRBJ2-6
v_gene: TRBV18
len: 18
d_gene: TRBD1
CDR3aa: CASSPDRVVRSGANVLTF
CDR3nt: TGTGCCAGCTCACCCGACAGGGTAGTTCGCTCTGGGGCCAACGTCCTGACTTTC

abundance: NA
j_gene: TRBJ2-1
v_gene: TRBV6-7
len: 13
d_gene: NA
CDR3aa: CASRTHRYNEQFF
CDR3nt: TGTGCCAGCAGGACCCATCGGTACAATGAGCAGTTCTTC

abundance: few
j_gene: TRBJ2-5
v_gene: TRBV12-5
len: 13
d_gene: NA
CDR3aa: CASAPGRRETQYF
CDR3nt: TGTGCTAGTGCCCCGGGCCGTCGGGAGACCCAGTACTTC

abundance: few
j_gene: TRBJ2-7
v_gene: TRBV23-1
len: 15
d_gene: NA
CDR3aa: CASFSVGPSAYEQYF
CDR3nt: TGCGCCAGCTTTTCCGTGGGCCCCAGTGCCTACGAGCAGTACTTC

abundance: NA
j_gene: TRBJ2-4
v_gene: TRBV7-2
len: 13
d_gene: NA
CDR3aa: CASSFDRRDIQYF
CDR3nt: TGTGCCAGCAGCTTCGACCGACGGGACATTCAGTACTTC

abundance: few
j_gene: TRBJ2-1
v_gene: TRBV21-1
len: 16
d_gene: NA
CDR3aa: CASRTGTLPQANEQFF
CDR3nt: TGTGCCAGCAGGACCGGGACCCTCCCACAGGCCAATGAGCAGTTCTTC

abundance: NA
j_gene: TRBJ1-1
v_gene: TRBV5-1
len: 15
d_gene: TRBD1
CDR3aa: CASSSVGQGGTEAFF
CDR3nt: TGCGCCAGCAGCTCTGTAGGACAGGGCGGCACTGAAGCTTTCTTT

abundance: NA
j_gene: TRBJ2-7
v_gene: TRBV11-3
len: 13
d_gene: TRBD1
CDR3aa: CASSPRDRDEQYF
CDR3nt: TGTGCCAGCAGCCCTCGGGACAGGGATGAGCAGTACTTC

abundance: few
j_gene: TRBJ2-5
v_gene: TRBV7-2
len: 16
d_gene: NA
CDR3aa: CASSARGSWGQETQYF
CDR3nt: TGTGCCAGCAGTGCACGAGGGTCTTGGGGCCAAGAGACCCAGTACTTC

abundance: NA
j_gene: TRBJ1-2
v_gene: TRBV18
len: 13
d_gene: TRBD1
CDR3aa: CASSPPGQGGYTF
CDR3nt: TGTGCCAGCTCACCACCAGGACAGGGAGGATACACCTTC

abundance: NA
j_gene: TRBJ2-7
v_gene: TRBV27
len: 14
d_gene: TRBD2
CDR3aa: CASRARRGSYEQYF
CDR3nt: TGTGCCAGCAGGGCTCGGCGGGGGTCCTACGAGCAGTACTTC

abundance: few
j_gene: TRBJ1-2
v_gene: TRBV19
len: 13
d_gene: TRBD1
CDR3aa: CASSRQGSYGYTF
CDR3nt: TGTGCCAGTAGTAGACAGGGATCGTATGGCTACACCTTC

abundance: few
j_gene: TRBJ2-5
v_gene: TRBV7-3
len: 16
d_gene: NA
CDR3aa: CASSLRSGRDGETQYF
CDR3nt: TGTGCCAGCAGCTTAAGATCAGGCAGGGATGGAGAGACCCAGTACTTC

abundance: few
j_gene: TRBJ2-1
v_gene: TRBV7-2
len: 15
d_gene: NA
CDR3aa: CASTSPGLQNNEQFF
CDR3nt: TGTGCCAGCACCTCACCGGGACTCCAAAACAATGAGCAGTTCTTC

abundance: NA
j_gene: TRBJ2-7
v_gene: TRBV18
len: 15
d_gene: TRBD2
CDR3aa: CASSAAGTSGYEQYF
CDR3nt: TGTGCCAGCTCAGCCGCCGGGACTAGCGGCTACGAGCAGTACTTC

abundance: few
j_gene: TRBJ1-5
v_gene: TRBV7-8
len: 17
d_gene: TRBD1
CDR3aa: CASSSWGPDRGNQPQHF
CDR3nt: TGTGCCAGCAGCTCCTGGGGGCCCGACAGGGGCAATCAGCCCCAGCATTTT

abundance: NA
j_gene: TRBJ2-2
v_gene: TRBV12-5
len: 17
d_gene: NA
CDR3aa: CASGLVRSWTNTGELFF
CDR3nt: TGTGCTAGTGGTTTGGTAAGGTCATGGACGAACACCGGGGAGCTGTTTTTT

abundance: few
j_gene: TRBJ1-2
v_gene: TRBV7-3
len: 14
d_gene: NA
CDR3aa: CASSGTGTHYGYTF
CDR3nt: TGTGCCAGCAGCGGGACGGGGACACACTATGGCTACACCTTC

abundance: few
j_gene: TRBJ2-5
v_gene: TRBV10-3
len: 15
d_gene: TRBD1
CDR3aa: CAISEADRGAETQYF
CDR3nt: TGTGCCATCAGTGAAGCGGACAGGGGGGCAGAGACCCAGTACTTC

abundance: NA
j_gene: TRBJ2-2
v_gene: TRBV6-5
len: 15
d_gene: NA
CDR3aa: CASSYGGLGTGELFF
CDR3nt: TGTGCCAGCAGTTACGGGGGGCTGGGCACCGGGGAGCTGTTTTTT

abundance: few
j_gene: TRBJ1-2
v_gene: TRBV28
len: 12
d_gene: NA
CDR3aa: CASSPRVLSYTF
CDR3nt: TGTGCCAGCAGCCCCAGGGTTCTAAGCTACACCTTC

abundance: NA
j_gene: TRBJ2-1
v_gene: TRBV5-4
len: 15
d_gene: TRBD1
CDR3aa: CASSLDRGQYNEQFF
CDR3nt: TGTGCCAGCAGCTTGGACAGGGGGCAGTACAATGAGCAGTTCTTC

abundance: few
j_gene: TRBJ2-7
v_gene: TRBV20-1
len: 11
d_gene: NA
CDR3aa: CSARSWGEQYF
CDR3nt: TGCAGTGCTAGATCCTGGGGGGAGCAGTACTTC

abundance: few
j_gene: TRBJ2-3
v_gene: TRBV29-1
len: 13
d_gene: TRBD2
CDR3aa: CSGTSGIGDTQYF
CDR3nt: TGCAGCGGTACGAGCGGGATAGGAGATACGCAGTATTTT

abundance: few
j_gene: TRBJ2-1
v_gene: TRBV5-1
len: 14
d_gene: NA
CDR3aa: CASSLLPKGDEQFF
CDR3nt: TGCGCCAGCAGCTTGCTCCCTAAGGGAGATGAGCAGTTCTTC

abundance: NA
j_gene: TRBJ2-3
v_gene: TRBV25-1
len: 15
d_gene: TRBD2
CDR3aa: CASSSQRGGTDTQYF
CDR3nt: TGTGCCAGCAGTTCCCAGCGGGGGGGTACAGATACGCAGTATTTT

abundance: NA
j_gene: TRBJ1-3
v_gene: TRBV9
len: 15
d_gene: NA
CDR3aa: CASSGHRDSGNTIYF
CDR3nt: TGTGCCAGCAGCGGCCACAGGGACTCTGGAAACACCATATATTTT

abundance: NA
j_gene: TRBJ2-4
v_gene: TRBV29-1
len: 15
d_gene: NA
CDR3aa: CSVRESSIAKNIQYF
CDR3nt: TGCAGCGTCCGTGAATCTTCTATAGCCAAAAACATTCAGTACTTC

abundance: few
j_gene: TRBJ1-2
v_gene: TRBV4-3
len: 12
d_gene: NA
CDR3aa: CASSQEGGGYTF
CDR3nt: TGCGCCAGCAGCCAAGAGGGAGGAGGCTACACCTTC

abundance: NA
j_gene: TRBJ1-1
v_gene: TRBV7-6
len: 15
d_gene: NA
CDR3aa: CASSLQGTKNTEAFF
CDR3nt: TGTGCCAGCAGCTTACAGGGGACCAAGAACACTGAAGCTTTCTTT